Listed below are T cell receptor beta chains from one sample, sequenced in a study of T cell changes during pregnancy in multiple sclerosis. Method: immunoSEQ multiplex PCR; TCRdb's copy keeps in-frame clones and lacks some. In the table there are approximately 50,000 clones, around 93% of which are singletons. The specimen comprised CD4+ T cells from peripheral blood mononuclear cells, sampled after pregnancy. The receptors shown here come from a female donor with multiple sclerosis, enrolled in a pregnancy study. CDR3s include the opening cysteine and the closing phenylalanine or tryptophan. The D gene is left open where the match is weak. Size is omitted from some rows. Given values are once, few, many or a class for expanded clones.

cdr3_nt cdr3_aa v_call cdr3_length clone_size d_call j_call
TGCAGCGTTCGGCAGGGGAATGGGGCAACTAATGAAAAACTGTTTTTT CSVRQGNGATNEKLFF TRBV29-1 16 once - TRBJ1-4
TGTGCCAGTAGTCCCCGGAAGACGGGGCGGGGAGGTCTGGCCTACGAGCAGTACTTC CASSPRKTGRGGLAYEQYF TRBV19 19 - - TRBJ2-7
TGTGCCATCAGTGAGCTCCGGACAGGGGTGATGAGGGAGACCCAGTACTTC CAISELRTGVMRETQYF TRBV10-3 17 - TRBD1 TRBJ2-5
TGTGCCAGCAGCTTGGCTAGGGGTGGGGGCGGCACAGATACGCAGTATTTT CASSLARGGGGTDTQYF TRBV5-4 17 - - TRBJ2-3
TGTGCCAGCTCACCATCGGGACAGGCCTACAATGAGCAGTTCTTC CASSPSGQAYNEQFF TRBV18 15 - TRBD1 TRBJ2-1
TGTGCCAGCAGTCCAGATAGCGAGAACAAGCAGTTCTTC CASSPDSENKQFF TRBV28 13 - - TRBJ2-1
TGTGCCAGCAGCAATAAACAGAGCTCTGGGGCCAACGTCCTGACTTTC CASSNKQSSGANVLTF TRBV11-3 16 - - TRBJ2-6
TGTGCCAGCAGCTTAGGACTACCCTTTGATACGCAGTATTTT CASSLGLPFDTQYF TRBV7-2 14 - - TRBJ2-3
TGCGCCAGCAGCAAGGAGGTGGCCAACGTCCTGACTTTC CASSKEVANVLTF TRBV5-1 13 - - TRBJ2-6
TGTGCCAGTAGTGCCTGGACAGGGATGGGTAGCAATCAGCCCCAGCATTTT CASSAWTGMGSNQPQHF TRBV19 17 - TRBD1 TRBJ1-5
TGTGCCTCCCTCGGGTCCACGGAGCAGTTCTTC CASLGSTEQFF TRBV5-6 11 - - TRBJ2-1
TGCGCCAGCAGCTTGATAGCGGGATCCACAGATACGCAGTATTTT CASSLIAGSTDTQYF TRBV5-1 15 - TRBD2 TRBJ2-3
TGTGCCAGCAGTGGGGACAAGGGCATCTATGGCTACACCTTC CASSGDKGIYGYTF TRBV2 14 - - TRBJ1-2
TGCGCCAGCAGCCTGGGTGGGACAGACCTATCGGGGGGCTACACCTTC CASSLGGTDLSGGYTF TRBV5-1 16 - TRBD1 TRBJ1-2
TGTGCCAGCAGCTTGAGGGGGATTGGCGAGACCCAGTACTTC CASSLRGIGETQYF TRBV13 14 - - TRBJ2-5
TGTGCCAGCAGCGCAATTACAGGGGGCGGCTACACCTTC CASSAITGGGYTF TRBV7-8 13 - TRBD1 TRBJ1-2
TGTGCCAGCAGTCCTACGGGAGCTGGGGAGACCCAGTACTTC CASSPTGAGETQYF TRBV2 14 - - TRBJ2-5
TGTGCCAGCAGGGGGGGGAGCCACGAGCAGTACTTC CASRGGSHEQYF TRBV7-2 12 - TRBD2 TRBJ2-7
TGTGCCAGCAGCTTTCGACAGGGCCTAAACACTGAAGCTTTCTTT CASSFRQGLNTEAFF TRBV7-2 15 - TRBD1 TRBJ1-1
TGTGCCAGCAGTCCAGGGTTGGGCGGCAATCAGCCCCAGCATTTT CASSPGLGGNQPQHF TRBV6-1 15 - - TRBJ1-5
TGTGCCAGCAGTTTAATGGGCCAGGGGGCCGGAAACACCATATATTTT CASSLMGQGAGNTIYF TRBV28 16 - TRBD1 TRBJ1-3
TGTGCCAGCAGTACTGGACTAGCGGGCACAGATACGCAGTATTTT CASSTGLAGTDTQYF TRBV6-5 15 - TRBD2 TRBJ2-3
TGTGCCAGCAGCGTAGGGCCTGAGCGGGAGGGTTCCTACAATGAGCAGTTCTTC CASSVGPEREGSYNEQFF TRBV9 18 - TRBD2 TRBJ2-1
TGTGCCAGCAGTCCCGCCCTTACTCTCCCGGGGGAGCAGTACTTC CASSPALTLPGEQYF TRBV27 15 - - TRBJ2-7
TGTGCCAGCAGTTACCGTAGGGACAGCCCTATTGGAGAGCAGTACTTC CASSYRRDSPIGEQYF TRBV6-5 16 - TRBD1 TRBJ2-7
TGTGCCAGCAGCTCCTACCGGCAGGGCATCGAGCAGTACTTC CASSSYRQGIEQYF TRBV5-4 14 - - TRBJ2-7
TGTGCCATCAGTGCTGGTGACAGGAGCTATGGCTACACCTTC CAISAGDRSYGYTF TRBV10-3 14 once - TRBJ1-2
TGTGCCAGCAGCCCGCCCCCGGGGACTAGCGTGTACGAGCAGTACTTC CASSPPPGTSVYEQYF TRBV9 16 - TRBD2 TRBJ2-7
TGTGCCAGCTCATCGGACACCGGGGAGCTGTTTTTT CASSSDTGELFF TRBV18 12 - - TRBJ2-2
TGTGCCAGCTCACCTACAGGACTAGCGGGAGGAGATACGCAGTATTTT CASSPTGLAGGDTQYF TRBV18 16 - TRBD2 TRBJ2-3
TGTGCCAGCTCTCCGGACAGTAGCAATCAGCCCCAGCATTTT CASSPDSSNQPQHF TRBV18 14 - - TRBJ1-5
TGCAGCGCCCTAAGGACTAGCGGGAGAACCTACGAGCAGTACTTC CSALRTSGRTYEQYF TRBV29-1 15 - TRBD2 TRBJ2-7
TGTGCCAGCAGTTTGGCTACAGGGAAATTCGGAAGCACAGATACGCAGTATTTT CASSLATGKFGSTDTQYF TRBV28 18 once - TRBJ2-3
TGTGCCAGCAGCCCCGGACAGAACTATGGCTACACCTTC CASSPGQNYGYTF TRBV6-6 13 - - TRBJ1-2
TGCAGCGTTGAGGCGGGAAGCACAGATACGCAGTATTTT CSVEAGSTDTQYF TRBV29-1 13 few - TRBJ2-3
TGTGCCAGCAGTTACGCGGACGGGGGCTACGAGCAGTACTTC CASSYADGGYEQYF TRBV6-6 14 - - TRBJ2-7
TGTGCCAGCAGTTTTCATCTAGCGACCCTCTCCTACGAGCAGTACTTC CASSFHLATLSYEQYF TRBV28 16 - - TRBJ2-7
TGTGCCAGCAGCTTCCGACTAGCGGGAAGCACAGATACGCAGTATTTT CASSFRLAGSTDTQYF TRBV7-2 16 - TRBD2 TRBJ2-3
TGTGCCTGGAAGGGACAGGGAAACAATGAGCAGTTCTTC CAWKGQGNNEQFF TRBV30 13 - TRBD1 TRBJ2-1
TGCGCCAGCAGCCAGGCGACAGAAAACACCGGGGAGCTGTTTTTT CASSQATENTGELFF TRBV4-3 15 - - TRBJ2-2
TGTGCCAGCAGCTTGACTTCTGGAAACACCATATATTTT CASSLTSGNTIYF TRBV5-6 13 - - TRBJ1-3
TGTGCCAGCAGCCTACCCGGGACTAGCGGGAGTAGGAATGAGCAGTTCTTC CASSLPGTSGSRNEQFF TRBV7-9 17 few TRBD2 TRBJ2-1
TGCGCCAGCAGCTTTGAGACAGATACGCAGTATTTT CASSFETDTQYF TRBV5-1 12 - - TRBJ2-3
TGTGCCAGCAGGACAGGCAACACTGAAGCTTTCTTT CASRTGNTEAFF TRBV7-2 12 - - TRBJ1-1
TGTGCCAGCAGCTCTGGACTAGGCCAGCAGTTCTTC CASSSGLGQQFF TRBV7-3 12 - TRBD2 TRBJ2-1
TGTGCCAGCAGTGCGACAGGCTATGGCTACACCTTC CASSATGYGYTF TRBV2 12 - - TRBJ1-2
TGTGCCAGCAGCTTCAGGGGTCAAGATACGCAGTATTTT CASSFRGQDTQYF TRBV11-2 13 - - TRBJ2-3
TGTGCCATCAGTGAGCGGGTTAATGAAAAACTGTTTTTT CAISERVNEKLFF TRBV10-3 13 - - TRBJ1-4
TGTGCCAGTACTGCCGACCAGGGGCTTGAGCAGTTCTTC CASTADQGLEQFF TRBV19 13 few - TRBJ2-1
TGTGCCAGTAGTATTGGGGGGAGGGCCAAAAATGAGCAGTTCTTC CASSIGGRAKNEQFF TRBV19 15 - TRBD2 TRBJ2-1
TGTGCCAGCTCACCACCTGAGGCAGGGAACTTCACAGATACGCAGTATTTT CASSPPEAGNFTDTQYF TRBV18 17 - - TRBJ2-3
TGTGCCAGCAGCTTGGCCAGCTTAAAGGGGACTGTCTACGAGCAGTACTTC CASSLASLKGTVYEQYF TRBV5-5 17 - - TRBJ2-7